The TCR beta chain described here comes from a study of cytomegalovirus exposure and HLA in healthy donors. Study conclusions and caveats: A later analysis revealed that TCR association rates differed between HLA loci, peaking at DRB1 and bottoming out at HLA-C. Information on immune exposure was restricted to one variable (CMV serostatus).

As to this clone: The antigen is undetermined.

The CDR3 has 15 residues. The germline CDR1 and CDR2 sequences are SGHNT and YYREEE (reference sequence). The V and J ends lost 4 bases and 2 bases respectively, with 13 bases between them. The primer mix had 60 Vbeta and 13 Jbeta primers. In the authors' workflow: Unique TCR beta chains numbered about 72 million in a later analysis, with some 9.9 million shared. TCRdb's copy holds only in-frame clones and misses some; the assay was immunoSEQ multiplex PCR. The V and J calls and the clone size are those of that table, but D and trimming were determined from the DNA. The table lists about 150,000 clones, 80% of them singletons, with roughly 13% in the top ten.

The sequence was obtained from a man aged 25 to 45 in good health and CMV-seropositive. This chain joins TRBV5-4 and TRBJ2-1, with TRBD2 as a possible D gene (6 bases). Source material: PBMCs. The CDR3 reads CASSASSSAYNEQFF. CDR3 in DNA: TGTGCCAGCAGCGCCTCCTCTAGCGCCTACAATGAGCAGTTCTTC.